These T cell receptor beta chains were read from a single sample in a study of blood T cell repertoires in COVID-19. Some clones are missing from TCRdb's copy, which holds only in-frame ones; the method was immunoSEQ multiplex PCR. The data show approximately 240,000 clones, roughly 80% seen once. Specimen: peripheral blood. These receptors originate from a woman older than 75 with active or convalescent COVID-19. The CDR3 runs from the conserved cysteine through the conserved F or W.

length,J,V,CDR3
14,TRBJ2-7,TRBV5-4,CASSFSGGWDEQYF
16,TRBJ2-5,TRBV5-1,CASSPTIGQGGETQYF
14,TRBJ1-1,TRBV6-2/TRBV6-3,CASSYGEMNTEAFF
12,TRBJ2-1,TRBV7-2,CASSLDILAQFF
14,TRBJ2-7,TRBV5-1,CASSPGTPEGEQYF
16,TRBJ2-1,TRBV6-5,CASSYAGGLATVEQFF
15,TRBJ2-2,TRBV18,CASSPYRDSTGELFF
14,TRBJ2-1,TRBV7-3,CASSTGVAYNEQFF
12,TRBJ2-7,TRBV5-1,CASSSGLEEQYF
19,TRBJ2-4,TRBV7-2,CASSLPASGLYLAKNIQYF